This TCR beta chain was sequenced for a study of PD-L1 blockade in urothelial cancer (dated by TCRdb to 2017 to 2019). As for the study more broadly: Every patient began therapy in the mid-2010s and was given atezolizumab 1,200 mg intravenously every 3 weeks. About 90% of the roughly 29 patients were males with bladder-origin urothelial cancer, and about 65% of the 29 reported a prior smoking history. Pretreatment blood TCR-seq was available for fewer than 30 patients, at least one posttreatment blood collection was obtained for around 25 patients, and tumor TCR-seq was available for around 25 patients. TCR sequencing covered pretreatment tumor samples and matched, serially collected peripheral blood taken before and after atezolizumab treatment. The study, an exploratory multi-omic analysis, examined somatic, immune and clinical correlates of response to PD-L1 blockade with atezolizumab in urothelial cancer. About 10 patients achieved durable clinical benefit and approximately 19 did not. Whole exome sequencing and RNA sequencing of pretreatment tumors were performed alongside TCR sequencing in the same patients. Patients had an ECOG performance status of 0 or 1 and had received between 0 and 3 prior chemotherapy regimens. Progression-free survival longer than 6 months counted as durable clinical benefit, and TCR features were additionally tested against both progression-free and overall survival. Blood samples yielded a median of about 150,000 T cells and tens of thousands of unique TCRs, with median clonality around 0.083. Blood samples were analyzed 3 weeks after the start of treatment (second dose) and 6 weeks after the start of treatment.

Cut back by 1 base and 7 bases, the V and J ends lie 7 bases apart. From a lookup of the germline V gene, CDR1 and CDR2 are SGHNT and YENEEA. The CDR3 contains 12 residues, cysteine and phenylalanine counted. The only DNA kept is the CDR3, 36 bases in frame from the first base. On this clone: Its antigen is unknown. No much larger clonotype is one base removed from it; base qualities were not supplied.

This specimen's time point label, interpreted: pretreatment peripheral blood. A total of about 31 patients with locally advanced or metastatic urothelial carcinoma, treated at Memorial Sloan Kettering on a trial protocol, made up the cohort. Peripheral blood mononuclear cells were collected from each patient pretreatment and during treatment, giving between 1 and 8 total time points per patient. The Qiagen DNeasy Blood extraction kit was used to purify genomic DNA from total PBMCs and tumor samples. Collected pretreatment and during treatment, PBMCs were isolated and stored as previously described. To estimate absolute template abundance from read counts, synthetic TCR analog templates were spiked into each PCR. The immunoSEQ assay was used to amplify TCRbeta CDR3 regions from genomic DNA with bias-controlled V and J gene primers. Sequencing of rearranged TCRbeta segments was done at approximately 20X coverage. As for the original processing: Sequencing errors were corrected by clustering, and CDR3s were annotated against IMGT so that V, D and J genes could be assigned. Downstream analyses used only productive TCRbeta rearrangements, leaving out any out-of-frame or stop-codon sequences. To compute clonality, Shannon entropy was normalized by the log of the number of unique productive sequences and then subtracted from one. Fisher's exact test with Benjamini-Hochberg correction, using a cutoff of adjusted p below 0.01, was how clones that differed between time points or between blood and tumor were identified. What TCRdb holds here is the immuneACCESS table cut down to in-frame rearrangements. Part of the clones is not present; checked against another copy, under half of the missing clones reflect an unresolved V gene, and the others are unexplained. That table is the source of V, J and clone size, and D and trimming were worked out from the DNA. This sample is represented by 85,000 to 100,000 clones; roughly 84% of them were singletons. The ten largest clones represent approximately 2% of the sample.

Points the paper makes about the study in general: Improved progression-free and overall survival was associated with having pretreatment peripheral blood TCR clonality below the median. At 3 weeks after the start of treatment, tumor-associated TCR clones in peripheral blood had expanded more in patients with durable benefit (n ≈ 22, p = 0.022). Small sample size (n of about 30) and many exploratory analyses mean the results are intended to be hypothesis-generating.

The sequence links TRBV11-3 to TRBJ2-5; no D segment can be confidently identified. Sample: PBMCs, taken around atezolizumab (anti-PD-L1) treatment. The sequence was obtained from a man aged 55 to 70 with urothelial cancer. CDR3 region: CASSLVSGTQYF. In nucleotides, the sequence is TGTGCCAGCAGCTTAGTCTCCGGGACCCAGTACTTC.